This section outlines one T cell receptor (beta chain) sequence together with its context. What it binds is not known. Germline CDR1 reads MDHEN; CDR2 reads SYDVKM. V lost 6 bases and J lost 4, with 14 bases in between. The CDR3 runs to 14 residues. The sample belongs to a study of shared clonotypes between healthy human individuals. Regarding the study as a whole: Naive subsets usually exceeded memory subsets in estimated richness. At large depth, rarefaction still showed sorted-subset sequencing to be incomplete. Among non-shared clonotypes, generation probabilities were lower than among those shared by all four donors.

Authors' methods: Filtering was not the same, since immunoSEQ gave junction-only sequences without quality scores. Repertoires were generated with immunoSEQ multiplex PCR, while TCRdb's copy carries only in-frame clones and drops some. The V and J calls and clone size come from that table; D and trimming were worked out from the DNA. The sample contains roughly 1 million clones, 75% to 80% of which appear only once. The chain couples TRBV28 to TRBJ2-3, with D tentatively TRBD2 (5 bases). The sequence was obtained from a man younger than 35 in good health. Some clones in this sample may be carry-over from other donors' samples. The sequenced sample was memory CD4+ T cells from PBMCs. As to subset: CD45RA-negative fraction. CDR3 bases: TGTGCCAGCAGGCGAATTGGCGGGTCAGATACGCAGTATTTT. Its translation: CASRRIGGSDTQYF.